These T cell receptor beta chains were read from a single sample in a study of control samples from healthy donors and cancer patients. TCRdb's copy holds only in-frame clones and misses some; the assay was immunoSEQ multiplex PCR. The table lists roughly 150,000 clones, just over 85% of them singletons. Sequencing used blood. The receptors come from a man younger than 35 in good health. The CDR3 runs from the conserved cysteine through the conserved F or W. D genes are given only for firm matches. Expanded clones are given a class, and other clones once, few, many or no size at all.

j_call v_call clone_size d_call cdr3_nt cdr3_aa
TRBJ2-2 TRBV3-1/TRBV3-2 - - TGTGCCAGCAGCCCTTGGGAACAGCTCACCGGGGAGCTGTTTTTT CASSPWEQLTGELFF
TRBJ2-3 TRBV11-2 - - TGTGCCAGCAGCTTAGGGGTTACGCAGTATTTT CASSLGVTQYF
TRBJ1-2 TRBV6-5 - - TGTGCCAGCAGTTACTCCGAGGAAGGGGCGACCGATGGCTACACCTTC CASSYSEEGATDGYTF
TRBJ1-5 TRBV28 - TRBD1 TGTGCCAGCAGCCTGCGACAGGGTATTGTTCAGCCCCAGCATTTT CASSLRQGIVQPQHF
TRBJ2-1 TRBV9 - - TGTGCCAGCAGCCAACGGGGACTTTATGAGCAGTTCTTC CASSQRGLYEQFF
TRBJ1-1 TRBV30 few - TGTGCCTGGAGTAAGGGCCAGGGGGAAGCTTTCTTT CAWSKGQGEAFF
TRBJ1-2 TRBV28 - TRBD1 TGTGCCAGCAGACCCCTGACAGGGACCCCTTATGGCTACACCTTC CASRPLTGTPYGYTF
TRBJ2-2 TRBV30 - - TGTGCCTGGAGTGTTGGTCGGCCCGGGGAGCTGTTTTTT CAWSVGRPGELFF
TRBJ1-2 TRBV28 - - TGTGCCAGCAGTTTAGGTTACTATGGCTACACCTTC CASSLGYYGYTF
TRBJ2-1 TRBV29-1 once TRBD1 TGCAGCGCGCTCGGGACAGCAGGTGAGCAGTTCTTC CSALGTAGEQFF
TRBJ1-4 TRBV7-9 - - TGTGCCAGCAGCTGGGGGGGACAAACCTCAACTAATGAAAAACTGTTTTTT CASSWGGQTSTNEKLFF
TRBJ1-6 TRBV4-2 once - TGTGCCAGCAGCCAACTGCGGGCAGAAATTAATTCACCCCTCCACTTT CASSQLRAEINSPLHF
TRBJ1-1 TRBV28 - - TGTGCCAGCACGAGTCCGGGACTCTCATGGGGTTTGAACACTGAAGCTTTCTTT CASTSPGLSWGLNTEAFF
TRBJ1-2 TRBV19 - - TGTGCCAGTAGTACGCAGGCGGGGGAATATAACTATGGCTACACCTTC CASSTQAGEYNYGYTF
TRBJ2-7 TRBV2 many - TGTGCCAGCAGATCGAGGGCCACGACCTACGAGCAGTACTTC CASRSRATTYEQYF
TRBJ2-7 TRBV14 - TRBD1 TGTGCCAGCAGCCAAGAGGACAGGATCAGCTACGAGCAGTACTTC CASSQEDRISYEQYF
TRBJ2-3 TRBV7-2 - - TGTGCCAGCAGCATCCAGGGGACGGATACGCAGTATTTT CASSIQGTDTQYF
TRBJ2-7 TRBV6-6 few - TGTGCCAGCAGACCAAAGAAAGGGGCTAGCGAGCAGTACTTC CASRPKKGASEQYF
TRBJ2-7 TRBV6-2/TRBV6-3 - - TGTGCCAGCAGTTACTACGGGGGAAAGTACGAGCAGTACTTC CASSYYGGKYEQYF
TRBJ2-1 TRBV7-2 - - TGTGCCAGCAGCGCGAGGACGGGGGCCGCCTACAATGAGCAGTTCTTC CASSARTGAAYNEQFF
TRBJ2-3 TRBV27 once TRBD2 TGTGCCAGCAGTGTCGGGGGGGCCCTAGATACGCAGTATTTT CASSVGGALDTQYF
TRBJ2-7 TRBV28 - TRBD1 TGTGCCAGCAGGCCCGGGACAGTAGACTACGAGCAGTACTTC CASRPGTVDYEQYF
TRBJ2-1 TRBV4-3 - - TGCGCCAGCAGCCAAGAAGCGGCGGAATCCTACAATGAGCAGTTCTTC CASSQEAAESYNEQFF
TRBJ2-3 TRBV27 few TRBD2 TGTGCCAGCAGTTTACTGGGGGGGAACACAGATACGCAGTATTTT CASSLLGGNTDTQYF
TRBJ1-1 TRBV6-5 - - TGTGCCAGCAGTTACTCCTCGGAGAACACTGAAGCTTTCTTT CASSYSSENTEAFF
TRBJ2-6 TRBV7-6 - - TGTGCCAGCAGCTTATACTCTGGGGCCAACGTCCTGACTTTC CASSLYSGANVLTF
TRBJ2-5 TRBV6-2/TRBV6-3 - - TGTGCCAGCAGTTACTCCCACAGGCCCGAGACCCAGTACTTC CASSYSHRPETQYF
TRBJ2-2 TRBV30 - - TGTGCCTGGAGTGTGTCGGGGAGCGGGGAGCTGTTTTTT CAWSVSGSGELFF
TRBJ1-4 TRBV5-6 - TRBD1 TGTGCCAGCGGTCAGACAGGGTCTAATGAAAAACTGTTTTTT CASGQTGSNEKLFF
TRBJ1-6 TRBV10-1 - - TGCGCCAGCAGTGCGGATGCAAGAGGTTCACCCCTCCACTTT CASSADARGSPLHF
TRBJ1-6 TRBV6-5 - - TGTGCCAGCGCGATTTGGAGCTCCTATAATTCACCCCTCCACTTT CASAIWSSYNSPLHF
TRBJ2-3 TRBV7-9 - - TGTGCCAGCAGCTCATCCGGAAACACAGATACGCAGTATTTT CASSSSGNTDTQYF
TRBJ1-5 TRBV6-2/TRBV6-3 - - TGTGCCAGCAGTTTACAGGGAGGGGATGATGCTCAGCCCCAGCATTTT CASSLQGGDDAQPQHF
TRBJ2-1 TRBV2 - - TGTGCCATCTCCCCGGGGACTGCGACCAATGAGCAGTTCTTC CAISPGTATNEQFF
TRBJ1-2 TRBV6-6 - TRBD1 TGTGCCAGCAGTGGACAGGGGTTGGGGTATGGCTACACCTTC CASSGQGLGYGYTF
TRBJ2-7 TRBV16 - - TGTGCCAGCAGTCGGGGGGCAATTTACGAGCAGTACTTC CASSRGAIYEQYF
TRBJ1-1 TRBV7-9 - - TGTGCCAGCAGCTTAGCGATCGGGGGTGGCACTGAAGCTTTCTTT CASSLAIGGGTEAFF
TRBJ2-2 TRBV18 many - TGTGCCAGCTCACCAACCCAGGACCGCACCGGGGAGCTGTTTTTT CASSPTQDRTGELFF
TRBJ1-6 TRBV11-2 - - TGTGCCAGCAGCTTAGATATCGGTGACCACTGGGAGGGTTCACCCCTCCACTTT CASSLDIGDHWEGSPLHF
TRBJ2-7 TRBV5-6 - TRBD1 TGTGCCAGCAGCCCCGGACAGGCGGTATACGAGCAGTACTTC CASSPGQAVYEQYF
TRBJ2-5 TRBV7-2 - TRBD1 TGTGCCAGCAGCTCGGACAGGGTCGGGGAGACCCAGTACTTC CASSSDRVGETQYF
TRBJ1-1 TRBV18 - - TGTGCCAGCTCGCGGGATATTAACACTGAAGCTTTCTTT CASSRDINTEAFF
TRBJ2-5 TRBV19 - TRBD1 TGTGCCAGTAGTATTGGGACAGAGGAGACCCAGTACTTC CASSIGTEETQYF
TRBJ1-2 TRBV6-5 - - TGTGCCAGCAGTTCCGGACACGGCTACACCTTC CASSSGHGYTF
TRBJ2-1 TRBV2 - - TGTGCCAGCCCTGGGGGGGGGCATAACAATGAGCAGTTCTTC CASPGGGHNNEQFF
TRBJ1-1 TRBV5-1 - - TGCGCCAGCAGCTTGGAACGAGGGGTCCCACGAAACACTGAAGCTTTCTTT CASSLERGVPRNTEAFF
TRBJ2-3 TRBV29-1 - TRBD2 TGCAGCGCCCTAGCGGGGGGCACAGATACGCAGTATTTT CSALAGGTDTQYF
TRBJ1-1 TRBV11-2 - TRBD1 TGTGCCAGCAGCCCCCCTCGGACAGGGGGATCTGAAGCTTTCTTT CASSPPRTGGSEAFF
TRBJ2-3 TRBV5-6 - - TGTGCCAGCAGCCCCGTTGAGTACACAGATACGCAGTATTTT CASSPVEYTDTQYF
TRBJ1-5 TRBV25-1 - - TGTGCCAGCAGTGAATCGGGGGGAGGTCAGCCCCAGCATTTT CASSESGGGQPQHF
TRBJ2-2 TRBV5-1 - TRBD1 TGCGCCAGCAGCGGCGGGACAGGGGTCGATTTAAGCGGGGAGCTGTTTTTT CASSGGTGVDLSGELFF
TRBJ2-1 TRBV4-3 few - TGCGCCAGCAGCCAAGTGACGGAGACCTACAATGAGCAGTTCTTC CASSQVTETYNEQFF